Listed below are T cell receptor beta chains from one sample, sequenced in a study of spatial heterogeneity in lung cancer. Each CDR3 protein gets one entry after TCRdb re-called the 5' RACE reads with MiXCR. In the table there are tens of thousands of distinct CDR3 sequences, less than 5.5% of which are singletons. The material was PBMCs, obtained at surgery. These receptors were collected from a female donor with early-stage non-small cell lung cancer. CDR3s include the opening cysteine and the closing phenylalanine or tryptophan. The D gene is left open where the match is weak. Clone size, where shown, is once, few, many, or a class for clones that have expanded.

v_call,clone_size,d_call,j_call,cdr3_nt,cdr3_aa
TRBV7-3,many,.,TRBJ2-7,TGTGCCAGCAGCTTATTTCCCAGTTACGAGCAGTACTTC,CASSLFPSYEQYF
TRBV5-6,many,.,TRBJ2-1,TGTGCCAGCAGCTTGGACCTGCCTTACAATGAGCAGTTCTTC,CASSLDLPYNEQFF
TRBV5-1,many,.,TRBJ2-3,TGCGCCAGCAGCTACTCAGGGGATACGCAGTATTTT,CASSYSGDTQYF
TRBV6-2/TRBV6-3,many,.,TRBJ2-5,.,CASSSSETQYF
TRBV2,many,.,TRBJ2-7,TGTGCCAGCAGTTGGGGACCAACCTCCTACGAGCAGTACTTC,CASSWGPTSYEQYF
TRBV5-1,many,TRBD2,TRBJ2-1,TGCGCCAGCAGCCCAGGACTAGTCGGTCACATGGAGCAGTTCTTC,CASSPGLVGHMEQFF
TRBV2,many,.,TRBJ2-7,TGTGCCAGCAGCCTTGGGGAGGTTCTGTACGAGCAGTACTTC,CASSLGEVLYEQYF
TRBV30,few,.,TRBJ2-5,TGTGCCTGGGCCCCTGAACCAGAAGAGACCCAGTACTTC,CAWAPEPEETQYF
TRBV3-1,few,.,TRBJ2-3,TGTGCCAGCAGCCATACGGGCAGGAAGGACAGACCGCAGTATTTT,CASSHTGRKDRPQYF
TRBV10-3,many,.,TRBJ2-3,TGTGCCACTGGGGGGGCCAACACAGATACGCAGTATTTT,CATGGANTDTQYF
TRBV9,many,TRBD1,TRBJ1-6,TGTGCCAGCAGCGTTGGACAGGGAAATTCACCCCTCCACTTT,CASSVGQGNSPLHF
TRBV20-1,many,.,TRBJ2-1,TGCAGTGCTAGATGGGGGCTCGGCGATGAGCAGTTCTTC,CSARWGLGDEQFF
TRBV27,many,.,TRBJ2-7,TGTGCCAGCAGTACCCGGGCCGACTACGAGCAGTACTTC,CASSTRADYEQYF
TRBV19,many,TRBD2,TRBJ2-5,TGTGCCAGTAGTTGGCATAGCGGGGCAGAGACCCAGTACTTC,CASSWHSGAETQYF
TRBV30,few,TRBD1,TRBJ1-5,TGTGCCTGGAGGAGGGGGACAGGGGAGAATCAGCCCCAGCATTTT,CAWRRGTGENQPQHF
TRBV6-2/TRBV6-3,many,.,TRBJ2-1,TGTGCCAGCAGTCATAGCAGTGAGCAGTTCTTC,CASSHSSEQFF
TRBV2,.,TRBD1,TRBJ2-7,TGTGCCAGCCTAAGATCCCGGACAGGTCCCTACGAGCAGTACTTC,CASLRSRTGPYEQYF
TRBV27,many,TRBD2,TRBJ2-3,TGTGCCAGCACCCCGCTAGCGGGAGTCGGGGATACGCAGTATTTT,CASTPLAGVGDTQYF
TRBV28,many,.,TRBJ1-5,TGTGCCAGCAGTTTGAATCGGGGTGACCAGCCCCAGCATTTT,CASSLNRGDQPQHF
TRBV28,many,.,TRBJ1-6,TGTGCCAGCACCAGAAATTCACCCCTCCACTTT,CASTRNSPLHF
TRBV4-1,many,.,TRBJ2-1,TGCGCCAGCAGCCCGTCTCCCCTAGCGCGGAGGGGCTCCTACAATGAGCAGTTCTTC,CASSPSPLARRGSYNEQFF
TRBV28,many,TRBD2,TRBJ2-1,TGTGCCAGCATGGGAGGGACGGGAGAGGGTGAGCAGTTCTTC,CASMGGTGEGEQFF
TRBV7-2,.,.,TRBJ1-2,TGTGCCAGCAGCTCGAGGGGCTATGGCTACACCTTC,CASSSRGYGYTF
TRBV4-3,many,TRBD2,TRBJ2-3,TGCGCCAGCAGCGGGACTAGCGGGAGACTGGCGCAGTATTTT,CASSGTSGRLAQYF
TRBV11-2,many,.,TRBJ1-2,TGTGCCAGCAGCCTCTCATTGGGCAGGGAGTATGGCTACACCTTC,CASSLSLGREYGYTF
TRBV29-1,many,TRBD1,TRBJ2-7,TGCAGCGTTGGAGGGACAGGGGTTTCCTACGAGCAGTACTTC,CSVGGTGVSYEQYF
TRBV30,many,.,TRBJ2-2,TGTGCCTCGGATATGGGGGCGAACACCGGGGAGCTGTTTTTT,CASDMGANTGELFF
TRBV5-6,many,.,TRBJ1-1,TGTGCCAGCAGCTCCCCCGGCCTTGAAGCTTTCTTT,CASSSPGLEAFF
TRBV9,many,.,TRBJ2-3,TGTGCCAGCAGCCCACGGGACTCCTTCATTCCAGATACGCAGTATTTT,CASSPRDSFIPDTQYF
TRBV4-3,many,.,TRBJ2-3,TGCGCCAGCAGCCAGGCGAGGGTGGCAGATACGCAGTATTTT,CASSQARVADTQYF
TRBV29-1,few,.,TRBJ2-5,TGCAGCGTTGGTGGAGAGACCCAGTACTTC,CSVGGETQYF
TRBV20-1,many,.,TRBJ2-5,TGCAGTGCTGGGGCTTGGGTAGGGCGAGAGACCCAGTACTTC,CSAGAWVGRETQYF
TRBV5-1,.,TRBD2,TRBJ2-1,TGCGCCAGCAGCTTGGTGCGGGAGAGCTCCTACAATGAGCAGTTCTTC,CASSLVRESSYNEQFF
TRBV5-4,many,TRBD1,TRBJ2-2,TGTGCCAGCAGCTCGGACTCAGGGGGCGCGAACACCGGGGAGCTGTTTTTT,CASSSDSGGANTGELFF
TRBV7-9,few,.,TRBJ2-3,TGTGCCAGCAGCGAGGACATCGGAGGCACAGATACGCAGTATTTT,CASSEDIGGTDTQYF
TRBV7-2,many,.,TRBJ1-6,TGTGCCAGCAGCTCAGAATTCTCCTATAATTCACCCCTCCACTTT,CASSSEFSYNSPLHF
TRBV23-1,many,.,TRBJ2-2,TGCGCCAACGATCCTGGGGGGGCGCGTTATCCCGGGGAGCTGTTTTTT,CANDPGGARYPGELFF
TRBV2,many,.,TRBJ2-7,TGTGCCAGCATTGACCTGGTGCTAGCACCCTACGAGCAGTACTTC,CASIDLVLAPYEQYF
TRBV20-1,many,.,TRBJ2-7,TGCAGTGCCCACTGGGACCGTTCCTACGAGCAGTACTTC,CSAHWDRSYEQYF
TRBV5-1,many,.,TRBJ2-7,TGCGCCAGCAGCTCGCAGTGGGGCAACTCCTACGAGCAGTACTTC,CASSSQWGNSYEQYF
TRBV29-1,many,TRBD1,TRBJ1-4,TGCAGCTCACAGACAGGGGCTAATGAAAAACTGTTTTTT,CSSQTGANEKLFF
TRBV2,.,.,TRBJ1-1,TGTGCCAGCACGTACGAGGGGAGGACTGAAGCTTTCTTT,CASTYEGRTEAFF
TRBV5-1,many,.,TRBJ1-6,TGCGCCAGCAGCTCCACCCCGGCGACTCCCCTCCACTTT,CASSSTPATPLHF
TRBV4-3,many,.,TRBJ2-3,TGCGCCAGCAGCCAACCCGGGCACACAGATACGCAGTATTTT,CASSQPGHTDTQYF
TRBV7-2,many,.,TRBJ2-1,TGTGCCAGCAGAAGAGGGGAGTACAATGAGCAGTTCTTC,CASRRGEYNEQFF
TRBV7-9,many,TRBD2,TRBJ2-7,TGTGCCAGCAGCCCCGGGACTAGCGGTTACCCCTCCTACGAGCAGTACTTC,CASSPGTSGYPSYEQYF
TRBV12-3/TRBV12-4,many,TRBD1,TRBJ2-3,TGTGCCAGCAGTCGCAGGGGGCGCACAGATACGCAGTATTTT,CASSRRGRTDTQYF
TRBV20-1,many,.,TRBJ1-5,TGCAGTGCTAGAGCGGAAGGGGGTAGGCCCCAGCATTTT,CSARAEGGRPQHF
TRBV5-1,many,.,TRBJ1-5,TGCGCCAGCAGCTTAGGGGGGTTGGCGCCCCAGCATTTT,CASSLGGLAPQHF
TRBV30,many,.,TRBJ1-1,TGTGCCTGGGAAAAGTCGATGAACACTGAAGCTTTCTTT,CAWEKSMNTEAFF